Each of the 24 T cell receptor beta chains below was sequenced from the same sample in a study of regulatory T cells in long-lasting Graves disease. CDR3-region Arm-PCR and iRepertoire HTBI primers produced the TCR beta libraries. One entry per CDR3 protein results from TCRdb running MiXCR on the multiplex PCR reads. The sample lists approximately 440,000 distinct CDR3 sequences, roughly a quarter occurring once. This sample's time point: persistent/refractory GD, antithyroid drugs over 5 years with positive TRAb. After RNA was extracted from PBMCs, the TCR library was made from it. Sequenced here: peripheral blood mononuclear cells (PBMCs), sampled when the disease was refractory, from a patient treated with antithyroid drugs. The receptor source for this set is a female donor with Graves disease.

This clonotype came up many times. The genes are TRBV20-1 and TRBJ2-5; D unclear. This CDR3 spans 14 amino acids. Trimming removed 4 bases at V and 5 bases at J, with 17 bases between. The germline V gene encodes CDR1 DFQATT and CDR2 SNEGSKA (reference sequence). The CDR3 coding sequence is TGCAGTGCTAAGCTTCGTGGGGTGCGGGAGACCCAGTACTTC. Its protein is CSAKLRGVRETQYF.

The chain links TRBV30 to TRBJ1-2; 12 positions agree with TRBD1. The length of the CDR3 is 14 residues. The V gene's germline CDR1 is GTSNPN and CDR2 SVGIG (reference sequence). V was clipped by 5 bases and J by 8 bases; unmatched bases: 9. The CDR3 coding sequence is TGTGCCTGGGAATCGGGACAGGGGGCGGAAGGCTACACCTTC. Protein: CAWESGQGAEGYTF.

The chain recombines TRBV28 with TRBJ1-1; TRBD1 matches at 11 bases. Trimming took 2 bases from V and 5 from J; bases not matched to a gene: 19. Germline CDR1 reads MDHEN; CDR2 reads SYDVKM. The CDR3 runs to 20 residues. The CDR3 spells CASSLRQSDPGTGGRTEAFF. The CDR3 coding sequence is TGTGCCAGCAGTTTACGTCAGAGCGATCCCGGGACAGGGGGTCGGACTGAAGCTTTCTTT. The full variable domain, completed using reference TRBV28 and TRBJ1-1, is DVKVTQSSRYLVKRTGEKVFLECVQDMDHENMFWYRQDPGLGLRLIYFSYDVKMKEKGDIPEGYSVSREKKERFSLILESASTNQTSMYLCASSLRQSDPGTGGRTEAFFGQGTRLTVV.

This clonotype was observed at least ten times. This chain connects TRBV20-1 to TRBJ2-5; D is undetermined. The germline V and J ends were trimmed by 2 bases and 5 bases, with 9 bases remaining between them. This CDR3 has 12 residues. Per the germline V gene, CDR1 is DFQATT and CDR2 is SNEGSKA (reference sequence). The CDR3 DNA is TGCAGTGCTAGAAGGTCCCTTGAGACCCAGTACTTC. Translating gives CSARRSLETQYF.

This clonotype came up many times. This sequence joins TRBV12-3 or TRBV12-4 and TRBJ2-2, with TRBD1 identical over 8 bases. The CDR3 has 15 residues. Losses at the gene ends were 2 bases for V and 3 bases for J; bases not matched to a gene: 2. The CDR3 is CASSLPGGYTGELFF. The CDR3, as DNA: TGTGCCAGCAGTTTACCAGGGGGCTACACCGGGGAGCTGTTTTTT.

There are a few counts of this clonotype. The CDR3 reads CSAREGHTEAFF. The DNA of the CDR3 is TGCAGTGCTAGAGAGGGACACACTGAAGCTTTCTTT. This sequence joins TRBV20-1 and TRBJ1-1; weak D call: TRBD1 (5 bases). The CDR3 is 12 amino acids. Germline-derived CDR1 and CDR2 are DFQATT and SNEGSKA (reference sequence). Between the trimmed V and J ends, which lost 0 bases and 3 bases, there was a span of 5 bases.

This clonotype was seen a handful of times. V usage is TRBV10-3 and J usage is TRBJ2-7; no definite D call. CDR1 ENHRY and CDR2 SYGVKD come from the germline V gene. V lost 0 bases, J lost 1 base, and 7 bases lay in between. This CDR3 has 14 residues. In DNA form, the CDR3 reads TGTGCCATCAGTGAGTCCACAATTTCCTACGAGCAGTACTTC. Translated: CAISESTISYEQYF.

This clonotype occurred many times. The chain has TRBV10-3 and TRBJ1-1, with D hard to call. V dropped 0 bases and J dropped 7 bases, with 3 bases sitting between them. Per the germline V gene, CDR1 is ENHRY and CDR2 is SYGVKD. The CDR3 is 11 amino acids. This chain's CDR3 is CAISESNEAFF. DNA of the CDR3: TGTGCCATCAGTGAGTCGAATGAAGCTTTCTTT.

This clonotype has only a few counts. The chain carries TRBV5-5 and TRBJ1-1, with D possibly being TRBD1 (5 bases). Trimming left V 2 bases short and J 0 bases short, with 11 bases between. Germline V gene lookup returns CDR1 SGHKS and CDR2 YYEKEE (reference sequence). This CDR3 contains 15 residues. The CDR3 region is CASSFPGGLNTEAFF. For the CDR3, the DNA is TGTGCCAGCAGCTTCCCTGGGGGGTTGAACACTGAAGCTTTCTTT.

At least ten counts were recorded for this clonotype. The chain employs TRBV5-1 and TRBJ1-2; D possibly corresponds to TRBD1 (6 bases). Trimming stripped 4 bases from V and 0 bases from J, with 13 bases between. The germline V gene has CDR1 SGHRS and CDR2 YFSETQ. There are 15 residues in the CDR3. CDR3 DNA: TGCGCCAGCAGCCCCGGGGACATAGCTAACTATGGCTACACCTTC. Encoded protein: CASSPGDIANYGYTF.

The chain carries TRBV20-1 and TRBJ1-2; D unresolved. Trimming left V 2 bases short and J 3 bases short, with 10 bases between. The CDR3 is 13 residues long. Looked up from germline, CDR1 is DFQATT and CDR2 is SNEGSKA (reference sequence). The CDR3 loop reads CSARNAPHYGYTF. CDR3 DNA: TGCAGTGCTAGAAACGCTCCTCACTATGGCTACACCTTC.

A few counts support this clonotype. V gene TRBV7-2 combines with J gene TRBJ2-7; D gene ambiguous. Germline CDR1 and CDR2: SGHTA and FQGNSA. Trimming removed 1 base at V and 2 bases at J, with 12 bases between. The CDR3 is 15 amino acids. The CDR3 DNA follows: TGTGCCAGCAGCTTAGGTGAAAGAATCACCTACGAGCAGTACTTC. Protein product: CASSLGERITYEQYF.

There are many counts of this clonotype. The CDR3 region has the DNA TGCGCCAGCAGTGAGTCAGGCAGCAATCAGCCCCAGCATTTT. Encoded protein: CASSESGSNQPQHF. The rearrangement joins TRBV10-1 to TRBJ1-5; the D is unclear. The CDR3 length is 14 residues. Germline V lookup: CDR1 WNHNN, CDR2 SYGVQD (reference sequence). Trimming pared 0 bases from V and 1 base from J, leaving 4 bases between.

The chain is built from TRBV24-1 and TRBJ1-5; weak D call: TRBD1 (5 bases). The germline gives CDR1 KGHDR, CDR2 SFDVKD. Trimming removed 5 bases from V and 4 bases from J, with 14 bases in between. CDR3 size: 15 residues. The CDR3 nucleotides read TGTGCCACCAGTGCCTTATTCCAGGGAAATCAGCCCCAGCATTTT. This sequence encodes CATSALFQGNQPQHF.

The chain has TRBV10-3 and TRBJ2-5; perhaps D is TRBD1 or TRBD2 (5 bases each). Germline CDR1 and CDR2: ENHRY and SYGVKD. V was trimmed by 0 bases and J by 3 bases, leaving 11 bases between them. The length of the CDR3 is 15 residues. The DNA of the CDR3 is TGTGCCATCAGTGAGTCGGCCGGGACGGAAGAGACCCAGTACTTC. This encodes CAISESAGTEETQYF.

Points on this clonotype: With a much larger clone just one base away, this may be a read error. The J gene is TRBJ2-5, the V gene TRBV7-9; D possibly corresponds to TRBD2 (5 bases). CDR3 length: 15 amino acids. CDR1 is SEHNR, CDR2 FQNEAQ, per germline (reference sequence). This CDR3 is CAGSLDERPPLTQYF. The CDR3 DNA reads TGTGCCGGCAGCTTAGACGAGCGGCCACCGCTGACCCAGTACTTC.

This clonotype has at least ten counts. This chain links TRBV28 with TRBJ2-7, with a weak D call TRBD2 (5 bases). CDR1 is MDHEN, CDR2 SYDVKM, per germline. The CDR3 spans 11 residues. Trimming took 3 bases from V and 5 from J, leaving 5 bases between them. CDR3 amino acids: CASSFGDEQYF. The CDR3 DNA reads TGTGCCAGCAGTTTCGGGGACGAGCAGTACTTC.

This clonotype was picked up a small number of times. This chain joins TRBV5-1 and TRBJ2-5; tentatively, D is TRBD1 (5 bases). Germline CDR1 is SGHRS and CDR2 is YFSETQ. The CDR3 totals 15 residues. V lost 0 bases to trimming and J lost 2 bases, with 11 bases between them. The CDR3: CASSLGDSLQETQYF. CDR3 sequence (DNA): TGCGCCAGCAGCTTGGGAGACAGCCTACAAGAGACCCAGTACTTC.

This clonotype was recorded many times. The chain couples TRBV2 to TRBJ1-2; the match to TRBD1 covers 11 bases. This CDR3 region has 13 residues. In germline, CDR1 is SNHLY, CDR2 FYNNEI. The V gene end was trimmed by 6 bases and the J gene end by 7 bases; junction bases not matched to a gene: 4. In DNA, the CDR3 is TGTGCCAGCAGCTCCGGGACAGGGGGTGGCTACACCTTC. Translated: CASSSGTGGGYTF.

In its sample, this clonotype was seen many times. V gene TRBV20-1 combines with J gene TRBJ1-2, with D perhaps matching TRBD1 (5 bases). The CDR3 totals 12 residues. Germline CDR1 is DFQATT and CDR2 is SNEGSKA (reference sequence). V lost 5 bases, J lost 4 bases, and 11 bases lay in between. The CDR3 nucleotides read TGCAGTGCTCCCCAGACAGTCTATGGCTACACCTTC. Translated, it gives CSAPQTVYGYTF.

This clonotype has at least ten counts. The chain has TRBV28 and TRBJ2-5; maybe TRBD2 (6 bases). Trimming removed 3 bases at V and 1 base at J, with 12 bases between. Germline V lookup: CDR1 MDHEN, CDR2 SYDVKM. This CDR3 has 15 amino acids. The CDR3 DNA reads TGTGCCAGCAGTTTCTTTATTAGCGGCCAAGAGACCCAGTACTTC. Protein sequence: CASSFFISGQETQYF.

This chain connects TRBV28 to TRBJ1-5; possible D gene TRBD1, 5 bases. The CDR3 is made up of 15 amino acids. With 7 bases removed from V and 4 bases from J, the gap between germline ends came to 17 bases. Germline V gives CDR1 MDHEN, CDR2 SYDVKM. This CDR3 is CASILQIGANQPQHF. In DNA form, the CDR3 reads TGTGCCAGCATCCTCCAAATCGGGGCTAATCAGCCCCAGCATTTT.

This clonotype was observed at least ten times. V usage is TRBV2 and J usage is TRBJ1-1; TRBD1 is a possible D gene (5 bases). This CDR3 region has 16 residues. Germline assignment: CDR1 SNHLY and CDR2 FYNNEI. V was shortened by 2 bases and J by 5 bases, with 18 bases between the two germline ends. CDR3 loop: CASSEFFMGGRTEAFF. The CDR3 DNA reads TGTGCCAGCAGTGAATTCTTTATGGGGGGTCGGACTGAAGCTTTCTTT.

In its sample, this clonotype was seen a few times. The chain joins TRBV29-1 to TRBJ2-7; 12 bases map to TRBD1. V lost 6 bases and J lost 4; bases outside the gene matches: 4. There are 13 residues in the CDR3. Germline V gene data show CDR1 as SQVTM and CDR2 as ANQGSEA. In nucleotides, the CDR3 is TGCAGCGTGAGGGACAGGGGGCCGTACGAGCAGTACTTC. It yields the protein CSVRDRGPYEQYF.